Listed below are T cell receptor beta chains from one sample, sequenced in a study of spatial heterogeneity in lung cancer. From the 5' RACE reads, TCRdb called clonotypes with MiXCR, one entry per CDR3 protein. Here the sample spans roughly 5,000 distinct CDR3 sequences, around 3.2% being singletons. The material sequenced was normal lung tissue next to the tumor, taken at surgery. All receptors derive from a male donor with early-stage non-small cell lung cancer. CDR3s include the opening cysteine and the closing phenylalanine or tryptophan. Each record gives: CDR3 DNA, CDR3 protein, V gene, clone size, D gene, J gene. A D gene is named only where the DNA matches it firmly. Size tells how often a clone was seen (once, few, many) or the class of an expanded clone, and some rows leave it out.

CDR3nt: TGCAGTGCTACGCGACTCGGCCAGCCCCAGCATTTT; CDR3aa: CSATRLGQPQHF; v_gene: TRBV20-1; abundance: few; d_gene: -; j_gene: TRBJ1-5
CDR3nt: TGTGCCAGCTCACCAGCTGGGGGGCAAGAGACCCAGTACTTC; CDR3aa: CASSPAGGQETQYF; v_gene: TRBV18; abundance: many; d_gene: -; j_gene: TRBJ2-5
CDR3nt: TGTGCCAGCAGCTTGTCGTCAGTCACTGAAGCTTTCTTT; CDR3aa: CASSLSSVTEAFF; v_gene: TRBV5-4; abundance: many; d_gene: -; j_gene: TRBJ1-1
CDR3nt: TGTGCCAGCTCATCCAGTCAGGATACGCAGTATTTT; CDR3aa: CASSSSQDTQYF; v_gene: TRBV18; abundance: medium-sized; d_gene: -; j_gene: TRBJ2-3
CDR3nt: TGTGCCAGCAGCCTGAGCGTATCAGAGACCCAGTACTTC; CDR3aa: CASSLSVSETQYF; v_gene: TRBV5-5; abundance: many; d_gene: -; j_gene: TRBJ2-5
CDR3nt: TGTGCCAGCAGGATGACAGAAGAGACCCAGTACTTC; CDR3aa: CASRMTEETQYF; v_gene: TRBV11-2; abundance: many; d_gene: -; j_gene: TRBJ2-5
CDR3nt: TGTGCCAGCAGCTTGACAGGGGCGGTGAATGAGCAGTTCTTC; CDR3aa: CASSLTGAVNEQFF; v_gene: TRBV11-3; abundance: many; d_gene: TRBD1; j_gene: TRBJ2-1
CDR3nt: TGTGCCAGCAGTTACGCGTCAGGGGGGTCGAACACTGAAGCTTTCTTT; CDR3aa: CASSYASGGSNTEAFF; v_gene: TRBV6-5; abundance: many; d_gene: TRBD1; j_gene: TRBJ1-1
CDR3nt: TGTGCCAGCAGCTTACGGGACTCAAGGTCACCCCTCCACTTT; CDR3aa: CASSLRDSRSPLHF; v_gene: TRBV11-1; abundance: many; d_gene: -; j_gene: TRBJ1-6
CDR3nt: TGCAGTGCTAGAGATCCCGCGGGAGGGCCTAAGACCCAGTACTTC; CDR3aa: CSARDPAGGPKTQYF; v_gene: TRBV20-1; abundance: medium-sized; d_gene: TRBD2; j_gene: TRBJ2-5
CDR3nt: TGTGCCAGCAGCCCCCCGGCATTCGGGACGGTGAACACTGAAGCTTTCTTT; CDR3aa: CASSPPAFGTVNTEAFF; v_gene: TRBV6-2/TRBV6-3; abundance: medium-sized; d_gene: -; j_gene: TRBJ1-1
CDR3nt: TGTGCCAGCAGCCAAGCAAGGGGGGGGAGCTCTGGGGCCAACGTCCTGACTTTC; CDR3aa: CASSQARGGSSGANVLTF; v_gene: TRBV4-2; abundance: many; d_gene: -; j_gene: TRBJ2-6
CDR3nt: TGCAGTGCTAGGACTAGCGGGAGGGGAGATACGCAGTATTTT; CDR3aa: CSARTSGRGDTQYF; v_gene: TRBV20-1; abundance: many; d_gene: TRBD2; j_gene: TRBJ2-3
CDR3nt: TGTGCCAGCAGGGCCTCAGAGGTAAGAACTGAAGCTTTCTTT; CDR3aa: CASRASEVRTEAFF; v_gene: TRBV3-1; abundance: medium-sized; d_gene: -; j_gene: TRBJ1-1
CDR3nt: TGTGCTACCGGGACAGGGGGCTCTGGGGCCAACGTCCTGACTTTC; CDR3aa: CATGTGGSGANVLTF; v_gene: TRBV6-5; abundance: many; d_gene: TRBD1; j_gene: TRBJ2-6
CDR3nt: TGTGCCAGCAGTCCCCTAGTTGTGGAGGTCCTCTCCTACGAGCAGTACTTC; CDR3aa: CASSPLVVEVLSYEQYF; v_gene: TRBV28; abundance: many; d_gene: -; j_gene: TRBJ2-7
CDR3nt: TGTGCCAGCAGCCAAGGGTCAGGCTGGGGCACAGATACGCAGTATTTT; CDR3aa: CASSQGSGWGTDTQYF; v_gene: TRBV3-1; abundance: medium-sized; d_gene: -; j_gene: TRBJ2-3
CDR3nt: TGTGCCAGCAGCTTATACGGATCCCAAGAGACCCAGTACTTC; CDR3aa: CASSLYGSQETQYF; v_gene: TRBV11-2; abundance: -; d_gene: -; j_gene: TRBJ2-5